The 7 T cell receptor beta chains in this list originate from one sample, sequenced in a study of OX40 agonist ivuxolimab in advanced cancers. TCRdb's table, derived via immunoSEQ multiplex PCR, lists solely in-frame clones and lacks some. The sample shows about 75,000 clones, 86% of them seen only once. The input for sequencing was CD4+ or CD8+ T cells sorted from blood, taken in a trial of the OX40 agonist ivuxolimab. These receptors were taken from an adult with an advanced solid tumor such as melanoma, head and neck, liver or kidney cancer.

The chain employs TRBV6-5 and TRBJ1-5; weak D call: TRBD1 (6 bases). V was clipped by 6 bases and J by 7 bases, with 10 bases between them. The CDR3 totals 12 residues. Germline V CDR1 and CDR2: MNHEY, SVGAGI. CDR3 nucleotide sequence: TGTGCCAGCAGCCTCAGGGGACAGCCCCAGCATTTT. Its protein product is CASSLRGQPQHF.

This chain links TRBV28 with TRBJ1-5; the D gene is possibly TRBD1 (5 bases). The CDR3 has 15 amino acids. CDR1 is MDHEN and CDR2 is SYDVKM in the germline V gene. V lost 8 bases, J lost 5 bases, and 19 bases lay in between. The CDR3 sequence is CASQRLGAGDQPQHF. For the CDR3, the DNA is TGTGCCAGCCAGAGACTAGGGGCAGGCGATCAGCCCCAGCATTTT. Looking up the rest from reference TRBV28 and TRBJ1-5 gives the full variable domain: DVKVTQSSRYLVKRTGEKVFLECVQDMDHENMFWYRQDPGLGLRLIYFSYDVKMKEKGDIPEGYSVSREKKERFSLILESASTNQTSMYLCASQRLGAGDQPQHFGDGTRLSIL.

The V gene is TRBV18, the J gene TRBJ1-5; TRBD1 matches 8 bases. After removal of 6 bases from V and 5 bases from J, the junction contained 9 bases not matched to a gene. The CDR3 spans 15 residues. Germline V lookup: CDR1 KGHSH, CDR2 LQKENI. In DNA form, the CDR3 reads TGTGCCAGCTCCCATACCGCGACAGGGGATCAGCCCCAGCATTTT. This translates into CASSHTATGDQPQHF.

This chain joins TRBV7-2 and TRBJ1-4; perhaps TRBD1 as D (5 bases). The V gene's germline CDR1 is SGHTA and CDR2 FQGNSA. V was cut by 2 bases and J by 8 bases, with 12 bases left in between. This CDR3 spans 14 amino acids. CDR3 sequence: CASSLNAGREKLFF. The DNA of the CDR3 is TGTGCCAGCAGCTTAAATGCGGGGCGGGAAAAACTGTTTTTT.

The rearrangement links TRBV11-1 to TRBJ1-1; no firm D call. CDR1 is SGHAT and CDR2 is FQDESV in the germline V gene (reference sequence). The CDR3 extends over 13 amino acids. Trimming cost V 1 base and J 2 bases, with 5 bases left between them. CDR3 nucleotide sequence: TGTGCCAGCAGCTTAGGTGGAAACACTGAAGCTTTCTTT. Protein product: CASSLGGNTEAFF.

The chain has TRBV7-3 and TRBJ2-3, with D uncertain. V gave up 0 bases and J gave up 2 bases, with 6 bases separating them. This CDR3 is built from 14 residues. Per the germline V gene, CDR1 is SGHTA and CDR2 is FQGTGA. CDR3 region: CASSLTRSTDTQYF. DNA for the CDR3: TGTGCCAGCAGCTTAACGCGTTCCACAGATACGCAGTATTTT.

This clone was detected once. The rearrangement links TRBV11-3 to TRBJ1-3, with D hard to call. V lost 5 bases, J lost 5 bases, and 7 bases lay in between. The CDR3 loop spans 12 amino acids. Germline lookup yields CDR1 SGHNT and CDR2 YENEEA. CDR3 sequence reads: CASSHPRNTIYF. CDR3 nucleotide sequence: TGTGCCAGCAGCCACCCCAGAAACACCATATATTTT.